Listed below are T cell receptor beta chains from one sample, sequenced in a study of early T cells in non-severe SARS-CoV-2 infection. TCRdb re-called the 5' RACE reads through MiXCR, storing one row per CDR3 protein. The sample records about 22,000 distinct CDR3 sequences, roughly 3.5% being singletons. Sequences were obtained from whole blood. Every receptor here comes from an adult who was a healthcare worker with PCR-confirmed SARS-CoV-2 infection or an uninfected control (not recorded which). CDR3s include the opening cysteine and the closing phenylalanine or tryptophan. The D gene is left open where the match is weak. The size of a clone is reported for some rows only, either as once, few or many, or as a class for expanded clones.

clone size	J gene	D gene	V gene	CDR3 protein	CDR3 DNA
many	TRBJ2-6	NA	TRBV27	CASSLEFSGANVLTF	TGTGCCAGCAGTTTAGAATTCTCTGGGGCCAACGTCCTGACTTTC
many	TRBJ2-3	TRBD2	TRBV28	CASSEGLAATDTQYF	TGTGCCAGCAGTGAGGGACTAGCGGCCACAGATACGCAGTATTTT
many	TRBJ1-1	NA	TRBV7-9	CASSLEPGTNTEAFF	TGTGCCAGCAGCCTAGAACCAGGGACCAACACTGAAGCTTTCTTT
few	TRBJ1-1	NA	TRBV3-1	CASSHRLTVKERNTEAFF	TGTGCCAGCAGCCACCGCCTGACAGTCAAGGAGAGGAACACTGAAGCTTTCTTT
medium-sized	TRBJ2-1	NA	TRBV6-6	CASSSRTGRNEQFF	TGTGCCAGCAGTTCGAGAACTGGGAGGAATGAGCAGTTCTTC
many	TRBJ2-5	NA	TRBV6-2/TRBV6-3	CASSRTLGYETQYF	TGTGCCAGCAGCCGGACCCTTGGGTATGAGACCCAGTACTTC
many	TRBJ1-4	TRBD1	TRBV28	CASSWTGSGEKLFF	TGTGCCAGCAGTTGGACAGGGTCCGGCGAAAAACTGTTTTTT
many	TRBJ2-3	TRBD2	TRBV5-1	CASSLDGTSGDTQYF	TGCGCCAGCAGCTTGGATGGGACTAGCGGAGATACGCAGTATTTT
many	TRBJ1-4	NA	TRBV11-2	CASSLERGNEKLFF	TGTGCCAGCAGCTTAGAACGGGGAAATGAAAAACTGTTTTTT
NA	TRBJ1-6	NA	TRBV14	CASSLSTLTSYNSPLHF	TGTGCCAGCAGCTTATCTACCTTAACCTCCTATAATTCACCCCTCCACTTT
once	TRBJ1-1	NA	TRBV18	CASSPPRNIPDEAFF	TGTGCCAGCTCACCACCGAGGAACATCCCCGATGAAGCTTTCTTT
many	TRBJ1-5	NA	TRBV18	CASSPEADDDQPQHF	TGTGCCAGCTCACCTGAGGCGGACGATGATCAGCCCCAGCATTTT
many	TRBJ1-1	NA	TRBV6-6	CASSYDMNTEAFF	TGTGCCAGCAGTTATGACATGAACACTGAAGCTTTCTTT
many	TRBJ1-5	TRBD1	TRBV7-2	CASSLVGQGSNQPQHF	TGTGCCAGCAGCTTAGTAGGACAGGGGAGCAATCAGCCCCAGCATTTT
many	TRBJ2-3	NA	TRBV20-1	CSARRQGTDTQYF	TGCAGTGCTAGAAGACAGGGCACAGATACGCAGTATTTT
medium-sized	TRBJ2-1	TRBD1	TRBV20-1	CSARNHRGPYNEQFF	TGCAGTGCTAGAAATCACAGGGGACCCTACAATGAGCAGTTCTTC